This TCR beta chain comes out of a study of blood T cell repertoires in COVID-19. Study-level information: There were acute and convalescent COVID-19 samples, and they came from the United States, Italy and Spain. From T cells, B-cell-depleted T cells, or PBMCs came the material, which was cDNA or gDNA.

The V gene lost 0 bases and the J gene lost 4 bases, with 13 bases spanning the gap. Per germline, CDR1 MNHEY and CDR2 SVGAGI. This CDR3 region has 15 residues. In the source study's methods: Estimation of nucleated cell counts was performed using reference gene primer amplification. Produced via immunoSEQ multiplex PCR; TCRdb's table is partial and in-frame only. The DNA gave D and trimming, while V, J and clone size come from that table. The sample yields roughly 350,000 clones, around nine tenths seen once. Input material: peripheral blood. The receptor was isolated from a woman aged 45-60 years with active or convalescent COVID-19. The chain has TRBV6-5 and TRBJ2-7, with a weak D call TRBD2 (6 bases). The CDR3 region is CASSYSPGSGYEQYF. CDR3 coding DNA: TGTGCCAGCAGTTACTCCCCCGGGAGTGGATACGAGCAGTACTTC.